This is a list of T cell receptor beta chains from one sample in a study of cytomegalovirus exposure and HLA in healthy donors. Sequenced by immunoSEQ multiplex PCR; TCRdb stores in-frame clones only, minus some. The top ten clones hold around 4% of a sample with some 150,000 clones, under 80% of them seen once. Sequencing used PBMCs. Every receptor here comes from a man aged 40-50 years in good health and CMV-seronegative. Both conserved end residues are part of each CDR3. The D gene is left open where the match is weak. The listing skips clone size in some rows; elsewhere it reads once, few, many or a size class.

14 . . TRBJ2-7 TRBV5-4 TGTGCCAGCACCCCGGGGGAGAGCTCCTACGAGCAGTACTTC CASTPGESSYEQYF
13 . . TRBJ2-7 TRBV5-1 TGCGCCAGCAGGGAGGGGGCAATGGGCGAGCAGTACTTC CASREGAMGEQYF
14 . TRBD1 TRBJ1-4 TRBV30 TGTGCCTGGACCGGCCCGGGGACAGTCGAAAAACTGTTTTTT CAWTGPGTVEKLFF
18 . . TRBJ2-6 TRBV14 TGTGCCAGCAGCCAAGAAGGACAGCTTCCCTCTGGGGCCAACGTCCTGACTTTC CASSQEGQLPSGANVLTF
17 . . TRBJ2-3 TRBV5-1 TGCGCCAGCAGCTTTGGCAGGGAACGGCTTGGCACAGATACGCAGTATTTT CASSFGRERLGTDTQYF
16 . TRBD1 TRBJ1-5 TRBV4-1 TGCGCCAGCAGCCATACCACAGGGGTGGGCAATCAGCCCCAGCATTTT CASSHTTGVGNQPQHF
13 . . TRBJ1-5 TRBV27 TGTGCCAGCAGTTTCGGTGGCAATCAGCCCCAGCATTTT CASSFGGNQPQHF
14 . . TRBJ1-1 TRBV7-2 TGTGCCAGCAGCAGAGACAGGTTGAACACTGAAGCTTTCTTT CASSRDRLNTEAFF
14 . TRBD2 TRBJ2-5 TRBV30 TGTGCCTGGACTAGCGGGGGGGCCGGAGAGACCCAGTACTTC CAWTSGGAGETQYF
14 . . TRBJ2-5 TRBV15 TGTGCCACCAGCAGAGATGGTAGAAAAGAGACCCAGTACTTC CATSRDGRKETQYF
14 . . TRBJ2-5 TRBV27 TGTGCCAGCACCCAGATCCCGGGTGTAGAGACCCAGTACTTC CASTQIPGVETQYF
15 . . TRBJ2-3 TRBV10-3 TGTGCCATCAGGGGCGAGGGGGGGGGCCCAGATACGCAGTATTTT CAIRGEGGGPDTQYF
18 . TRBD2 TRBJ2-7 TRBV7-8 TGTGCCAGCAGCCCGGGGACTAGCGGGGGGGCCGGATCTTACGAGCAGTACTTC CASSPGTSGGAGSYEQYF
14 . . TRBJ2-7 TRBV28 TGTGCCAGCAGTTCCGGGACACCCCCCTACGAGCAGTACTTC CASSSGTPPYEQYF
15 . TRBD1 TRBJ2-7 TRBV25-1 TGTGCCAGCAGTGACGACAGGGGCTTATTCTACGAGCAGTACTTC CASSDDRGLFYEQYF
14 few . TRBJ1-2 TRBV7-8 TGTGCCACCAGAGGCCCTTTGGAGAACTATGGCTACACCTTC CATRGPLENYGYTF
14 once . TRBJ2-7 TRBV11-2 TGTGCCAGCAGGCCTCCGAGACTATCCTACGAGCAGTACTTC CASRPPRLSYEQYF
14 . . TRBJ1-1 TRBV5-4 TGTGCCAGCAGCGCCTTACAGGGTCCCTCTGAAGCTTTCTTT CASSALQGPSEAFF
14 . . TRBJ1-1 TRBV5-1 TGCGCCAGCAGCTTGGTGCAGAAGAACACTGAAGCTTTCTTT CASSLVQKNTEAFF
16 . TRBD1 TRBJ2-7 TRBV7-2 TGTGCCAGCAGCTGGATCATCGGACAGGGGTCTTACGAGCAGTACTTC CASSWIIGQGSYEQYF
13 . . TRBJ2-5 TRBV25-1 TGTGCCAGCAGCTGGGACAAACAAGAGACCCAGTACTTC CASSWDKQETQYF
14 few TRBD1 TRBJ1-1 TRBV13 TGTGCCAGCAGCCGACAGGGATGGAGCACTGAAGCTTTCTTT CASSRQGWSTEAFF
13 . TRBD1 TRBJ1-5 TRBV6-1 TGTGCCAGCAGACAGGGGCTTCAGCAGCCCCAGCATTTT CASRQGLQQPQHF
17 . . TRBJ2-1 TRBV11-2 TGTGCCAGCAGCCCCACCCAGGGAAGGGGCTCCTACAATGAGCAGTTCTTC CASSPTQGRGSYNEQFF
16 . . TRBJ1-5 TRBV2 TGTGCCAGCAGTGATCCAGGGGCAGATAGCAATCAGCCCCAGCATTTT CASSDPGADSNQPQHF
15 . TRBD1 TRBJ1-1 TRBV7-3 TGTGCCAGCAGCTTAGTACAGGGGTCCCACACTGAAGCTTTCTTT CASSLVQGSHTEAFF
16 . TRBD1 TRBJ1-1 TRBV19 TGTGCCAGTAGTATAGATTCGTCCGACAGGGGTATTGAAGCTTTCTTT CASSIDSSDRGIEAFF
14 . . TRBJ2-7 TRBV10-1 TGCGCCAGCAGTGAGTCGATGGTTTTCTACGAGCAGTACTTC CASSESMVFYEQYF
12 . . TRBJ1-2 TRBV6-5 TGTGCCAGCAGTTCTGGGGGGTATGGCTACACCTTC CASSSGGYGYTF
13 . . TRBJ2-7 TRBV29-1 TGCAGCGTTGAAGGGGGAGTTATCTACGAGCAGTACTTC CSVEGGVIYEQYF
13 . TRBD1 TRBJ2-5 TRBV5-1 TGCGCCAGCAGTCCGGAGAGACAGGGCAGTGAGTACTTC CASSPERQGSEYF
16 few . TRBJ2-5 TRBV7-9 TGTGCCAGCAGCTCCCTAGGGGGGGTGGCGGGGGAGACCCAGTACTTC CASSSLGGVAGETQYF
16 . TRBD2 TRBJ2-1 TRBV2 TGTGCCAGCGGCGCATCCTCTAGCGGGGGGCACAATGAGCAGTTCTTC CASGASSSGGHNEQFF